This T cell receptor beta chain was recorded in a study of blood T cell repertoires in COVID-19. Clones were read by immunoSEQ multiplex PCR, and TCRdb kept only the in-frame ones, dropping some. The sample yields 350,000 to 450,000 clones, 75% to 90% seen once. The cohort comprised adults aged 18 to 89 years residing in about two dozen US areas. Recovered participants had two consecutive negative NP/OP PCR tests, healthcare professional clearance, or symptom resolution. From germline, CDR1 is SGHNT and CDR2 YYREEE (reference sequence). The V end was cut by 4 bases, the J end by 6 bases, with 14 bases between. This CDR3 has 13 residues.

The chain couples TRBV5-4 to TRBJ2-7; D might be TRBD2 (5 bases). The sequenced sample consisted of PBMCs or T cells enriched from blood (not recorded which). The receptor comes from a man aged 30 to 39 who had recovered from COVID-19. The CDR3 here is CASSPPGKSEQYF. In DNA form, the CDR3 reads TGTGCCAGCAGCCCTCCGGGAAAATCCGAGCAGTACTTC. The variable domain in full, with the rest retrieved from reference TRBV5-4 and TRBJ2-7, is ETGVTQSPTHLIKTRGQQVTLRCSSQSGHNTVSWYQQALGQGPQFIFQYYREEENGRGNFPPRFSGLQFPNYSSELNVNALELDDSALYLCASSPPGKSEQYFGPGTRLTVT.